This T cell receptor beta chain is from a study of T-cell reconstitution after alpha-beta-depleted transplantation in children. A TCRbeta library incorporating unique molecular identifiers was prepared. TCRdb re-analysed the PCR reads in MiXCR, keeping a single row per CDR3 protein. The data contain about 260,000 distinct CDR3 sequences, around 10% of them seen just once; the ten biggest clones take up 20% to 30%. This clonotype was detected ten times or more. What it binds is not known. The germline gives CDR1 SQVTM, CDR2 ANQGSEA. The CDR3 has 16 amino acids. V shed 4 bases, J shed 5 bases, and the junction held 12 bases outside the gene matches. General study points: Surviving thymic progenitors and recipient T cells were the source of high TCRbeta diversity at day 60 in some patients.

The input for sequencing was peripheral blood, taken 180 days after TCRalphabeta/CD19-depleted stem cell transplant. This chain joins TRBV29-1 and TRBJ2-3; 10 bases line up with TRBD2. The sequence derives from a male patient between 2 and 10 years old who had a stem cell transplant for chronic granulomatous disease, so the T cells may come from the graft donor. CDR3 DNA sequence: TGCAGCGTTGTCCCCGAAGGGCGACTAGCGGGAGATACGCAGTATTTT. Its translation: CSVVPEGRLAGDTQYF.